This T cell receptor beta chain derives from a study of T-cell reconstitution after alpha-beta-depleted transplantation in children (dated by TCRdb to 2016 to 2018). In the study overall: Using TCR repertoire profiling, the study quantitatively followed how T-cell immune reconstitution unfolded in children after TCRalphabeta/CD19-depleted allogeneic hematopoietic cell transplantation. Overall study outcomes, separate from this receptor: Apparently early alphabetaT-cell count recovery about two months after transplant reportedly relied on only several hundred rapidly expanded clones derived from non-depleted graft cells. Over subsequent months, a decline in hyperexpanded clone frequencies was noted, and after one year, T-cell counts and TCRbeta diversity were mostly ascribed to newly produced T cells. The high TCRbeta diversity at day 60 in some patients was ascribed to recipient T cells and intrathymic progenitors that had survived conditioning.

This clonotype was detected only a few times. Its antigen is currently not known. Base qualities are not recorded, but no much larger clone differs from it by a single base. The CDR3 contains 13 residues, cysteine and phenylalanine counted. This entry keeps only the CDR3 DNA: 39 bases, framed from base 1. Germline trimming: 6 bases from V, 7 bases from J; junction bases outside gene matches: 7. The library was prepared using PCR. The listed sequencing device is Illumina HiSeq 2500. TCR libraries were prepared with molecular barcoding, using unique molecular identifiers to normalize TCRbeta repertoire quantification. Starting from the raw public reads, TCRdb applied fastp trimming at Q25, assembled clones with MiXCR and retained in-frame beta chains. Under each unique CDR3 protein, matching rows form one entry showing the most common genes and DNA. This sample lists about 980,000 distinct CDR3 sequences; roughly 29% were detected once. Clones ranked in the top ten supply over 25% of the sample.

The treatment or condition label on this specimen signifies: allogeneic hematopoietic cell transplantation with graft depleted of TCRalphabeta T cells and CD19 B cells. TCRalphabeta/CD19-depleted allogeneic hematopoietic cell grafts were given to the transplant recipients, all of whom were children. Sequencing used PBMCs, mostly from graft donor cells, obtained 360 days after TCRalphabeta/CD19-depleted stem cell transplant. The chain is made from TRBV12-3 or TRBV12-4 and TRBJ2-3; 7 of the junction bases match TRBD2. The sequence came from a boy in the first two years of life who had a stem cell transplant for SCID, so the T cells may come from the graft donor. The CDR3 reads as follows: CASSRVGGNTQYF. In nucleotides, the sequence is TGTGCCAGCAGCCGGGTCGGGGGGAATACGCAGTATTTT.